The 15 T cell receptor beta chains reported below all come from one sample, sequenced in a study of T cells in Graves' hyperthyroidism and ophthalmopathy. Amplification yielded TCR beta CDR3 regions, with RNA transcripts as the source. The TCR CDR3 was amplified in a first-round RT-PCR using the HTBI primer set. TCRdb redid the calling of the multiplex PCR reads with MiXCR, one entry per CDR3 protein. The data hold more than 300,000 distinct CDR3 sequences, with about 14% observed a single time. Sequencing was performed on blood. Receptor source: a woman between 25 and 40 years old with Graves' ophthalmopathy.

This clonotype was observed many times. V gene TRBV20-1 combines with J gene TRBJ2-7; D gene uncertain. V was pared by 0 bases and J by 1 base, with 13 bases between. The CDR3 sequence is 15 residues long. Germline V gene data show CDR1 as DFQATT and CDR2 as SNEGSKA (reference sequence). The CDR3 reads CSARDMRYGSYEQYF. For the CDR3, the DNA is TGCAGTGCTAGAGATATGCGGTATGGGTCCTACGAGCAGTACTTC.

This clonotype has at least ten counts. This rearrangement joins TRBV24-1 to TRBJ2-2, with 8 positions matching TRBD1. V shed 1 base and J 4 bases; nucleotides not matched to a gene: 7. The CDR3 has 17 amino acids. CDR1 and CDR2 from the germline V gene are KGHDR and SFDVKD. The CDR3 DNA is TGTGCCACCAGTGATTTTTTCCAGGGGGCTGGCACCGGGGAGCTGTTTTTT. This codes for CATSDFFQGAGTGELFF.

In this sample, this clonotype turned up many times. The V gene is TRBV3-1, the J gene TRBJ2-5, with no clear D. The V end was cut by 3 bases, the J end by 5 bases, with 10 bases between. CDR1 LGHDT and CDR2 YNNKEL come from the germline V gene (reference sequence). This CDR3 has 13 residues. The CDR3 DNA is TGTGCCAGCAGCCATGGGGTAGGGGAGACCCAGTACTTC. Its translation: CASSHGVGETQYF.

This clonotype came up many times. The chain links TRBV9 to TRBJ1-4; no definite D call. CDR1 is SGDLS, CDR2 YYNGEE, per germline. V was clipped by 4 bases and J by 8 bases, with 15 bases between them. CDR3 length equals 14 residues. This CDR3 is CASSTTGRKEKLFF. The CDR3 DNA is TGTGCCAGCAGCACCACGGGGAGAAAGGAAAAACTGTTTTTT.

This clonotype was observed at least ten times. This chain connects TRBV6-2 or TRBV6-3 to TRBJ1-5; D is ambiguous. This CDR3 has 14 amino acids. Germline loops: CDR1 MNHEY, CDR2 SVGEGT. V was shortened by 2 bases and J by 4 bases, with 9 bases between the two germline ends. This chain's CDR3 is CASSYGFLNQPQHF. The CDR3 nucleotides are TGTGCCAGCAGTTACGGGTTCCTAAATCAGCCCCAGCATTTT.

Ten or more counts support this clonotype. The chain combines TRBV20-1 with TRBJ1-1; the match to TRBD1 covers 7 bases. This CDR3 is built from 13 residues. Per the germline V gene, CDR1 is DFQATT and CDR2 is SNEGSKA (reference sequence). Losses at the gene ends were 3 bases for V and 1 base for J; bases not matched to a gene: 2. CDR3 nucleotide sequence: TGCAGTGCTAGGGGACAGAAGAACACTGAAGCTTTCTTT. Translating it yields CSARGQKNTEAFF.

This clonotype was recorded many times. This chain connects TRBV29-1 to TRBJ1-1, with D unresolved. The CDR3 consists of 11 residues. The germline V and J ends were trimmed by 7 bases and 0 bases, with 6 bases remaining between them. CDR1 is SQVTM, CDR2 ANQGSEA, per germline. This chain's CDR3 is CSAALNTEAFF. The DNA for the CDR3 is TGCAGCGCCGCCCTGAACACTGAAGCTTTCTTT.

There are many counts of this clonotype. The chain joins TRBV5-1 to TRBJ2-7; 9 bases match TRBD1. In germline, CDR1 is SGHRS, CDR2 YFSETQ. The CDR3 sequence is 16 residues long. The trim removed 0 bases at V and 4 bases at J, leaving 8 bases unmatched. The CDR3 loop is CASSLAGTGKIYEQYF. The CDR3 DNA reads as TGCGCCAGCAGCTTGGCCGGGACAGGGAAGATATACGAGCAGTACTTC.

Many counts were recorded for this clonotype. J is TRBJ2-1 and V is TRBV7-8; TRBD2 agrees at 11 bases. J lost 4 bases, V lost 1 base, and 9 bases had no gene match. CDR1 and CDR2 from the germline V gene are SGHVS and FQNEAQ. The CDR3 is 18 amino acids. The CDR3 sequence is CASSLEASGGKIYNEQFF. The DNA for the CDR3 is TGTGCCAGCAGCTTAGAGGCTAGCGGGGGGAAAATATACAATGAGCAGTTCTTC.

This clonotype occurred a few times. V gene TRBV29-1 combines with J gene TRBJ2-3; D remains unclear. This CDR3 has 14 residues. The V end was cut by 6 bases, the J end by 4 bases, with 17 bases between. Germline CDR1 SQVTM, CDR2 ANQGSEA. This CDR3 reads CSVHPVTLPDTQYF. The DNA of the CDR3 is TGCAGCGTACACCCAGTGACTTTACCAGATACGCAGTATTTT.

In its sample, this clonotype was seen many times. The chain employs TRBV20-1 and TRBJ2-3; maybe TRBD1 (6 bases). CDR3 size: 16 residues. The V gene lost 6 bases and the J gene lost 4 bases, with 23 bases spanning the gap. Germline-derived CDR1 and CDR2 are DFQATT and SNEGSKA (reference sequence). CDR3 nucleotides: TGCAGTGCCCCCCGCGGAACAGGGCCTCCTGCAGATACGCAGTATTTT. It encodes CSAPRGTGPPADTQYF.

This clonotype was seen ten or more times. The chain links TRBV28 to TRBJ2-5, with D maybe TRBD2 (6 bases). This CDR3 is 15 amino acids long. V was trimmed by 6 bases and J by 4 bases, leaving 18 bases between them. CDR1 MDHEN and CDR2 SYDVKM come from the germline V gene. CDR3 nucleotides: TGTGCCAGCAGATCTTCCCGGGGAGGAGGAGAGACCCAGTACTTC. Protein sequence: CASRSSRGGGETQYF.

This clonotype has at least ten counts. The rearrangement links TRBV29-1 to TRBJ2-7, with TRBD2 as a possible D gene (6 bases). The V end was cut by 3 bases, the J end by 0 bases, with 12 bases between. The CDR3 consists of 14 residues. The germline CDR1 and CDR2 sequences are SQVTM and ANQGSEA. The CDR3 nucleotides read TGCAGCGTTGAGGCTAGCGCTAACTCCTACGAGCAGTACTTC. Encoded protein: CSVEASANSYEQYF.

This clonotype occurred many times. The junction shows a germline mismatch at one end, possibly a read error. The chain recombines TRBV28 with TRBJ2-3; TRBD1 aligns across 10 bases. The CDR3 has 14 residues. CDR1 is MDHEN, CDR2 SYDVKM, per germline. The CDR3: CAGSPTGGAYTQYF. The DNA of the CDR3 is TGTGCCGGCAGTCCGACAGGGGGCGCATATACGCAGTATTTT.

This clonotype has ten or more counts. The V call is TRBV7-9, the J call TRBJ2-1; TRBD1 aligns across 7 bases. J was trimmed by 2 bases and V by 5 bases; bases with no gene match: 6. This CDR3 region has 15 residues. Germline V gene sequence: CDR1 SEHNR, CDR2 FQNEAQ (reference sequence). The CDR3 DNA is TGTGCCAGCAGCCCGAGGGACAGACCCTACAATGAGCAGTTCTTC. It codes for CASSPRDRPYNEQFF.